Shown below are 23 T cell receptor beta chains from a single sample sequenced in a study of regulatory T cells in long-lasting Graves disease. The time point was: newly diagnosed GD, antithyroid drugs for less than 3 months. PBMC-derived RNA was used for the TCR library. TCR beta libraries were built with iRepertoire HTBI primers and Arm-PCR of CDR3 regions. MiXCR, run by TCRdb on the multiplex PCR reads, gives a single entry per CDR3 protein. The table includes fewer than 350,000 distinct CDR3 sequences, about 20% detected once. The specimen was peripheral blood mononuclear cells (PBMCs), collected at new diagnosis, from a patient treated with antithyroid drugs. The receptors originated from a female donor with Graves disease.

This clonotype was observed at least ten times. The chain is built from TRBV5-1 and TRBJ1-2; D ambiguous. This CDR3 is built from 14 residues. Germline loops: CDR1 SGHRS, CDR2 YFSETQ. The V gene lost 0 bases and the J gene lost 2 bases, with 8 bases spanning the gap. CDR3 DNA sequence: TGCGCCAGCAGCTTGGATAACAGAAACTATGGCTACACCTTC. Translation: CASSLDNRNYGYTF.

As for this clonotype: A read error is possible here, since a much larger clone lies one base away. This rearrangement joins TRBV7-8 to TRBJ2-7; 11 nucleotides agree with TRBD2. Germline values: CDR1 SGHVS, CDR2 FQNEAQ. The CDR3 is 16 amino acids. The CDR3 sequence: CASSSRSGRALYDQYF. The CDR3 DNA reads TGTGCCAGCAGCTCGCGTAGCGGGAGGGCCCTCTACGATCAGTACTTC.

This clonotype appeared many times. The chain has TRBV12-3 or TRBV12-4 and TRBJ1-1; perhaps TRBD1 as D (5 bases). V was trimmed by 0 bases and J by 8 bases, leaving 16 bases between them. The CDR3 is made up of 15 amino acids. CDR3: CASSLADKGQAEAFF. The CDR3 coding sequence is TGTGCCAGCAGTTTAGCGGATAAGGGGCAGGCAGAAGCTTTCTTT.

This clonotype was seen at least ten times. V usage is TRBV12-3 or TRBV12-4 and J usage is TRBJ1-5; no firm D call. V lost 7 bases to trimming and J lost 6 bases, with 10 bases between them. The CDR3 is 12 amino acids. This CDR3 is CASTKGFQPQHF. CDR3 DNA: TGTGCCAGCACCAAGGGATTTCAGCCCCAGCATTTT.

This clonotype was seen at least ten times. The chain combines TRBV9 with TRBJ1-1, with D unresolved. The germline V gene encodes CDR1 SGDLS and CDR2 YYNGEE. The CDR3 consists of 14 residues. V was shortened by 0 bases and J by 0 bases, with 6 bases between the two germline ends. The CDR3 DNA reads as TGTGCCAGCAGCGTAGGGCACCTGAACACTGAAGCTTTCTTT. Translating it yields CASSVGHLNTEAFF.

On this clonotype itself: It differs at one base from a far larger clone, so likely a read error. The CDR3 does not end in the conserved phenylalanine or tryptophan, so this is likely a read error. The J gene is TRBJ1-4, the V gene TRBV7-2; 7 bases fit TRBD1. The germline V gene has CDR1 SGHTA and CDR2 FQGNSA. Unmatched junction bases numbered 13, after V lost 3 bases and J lost 0 bases. This CDR3 is 19 amino acids long. Written as DNA, the CDR3 is TGTGCCAGCAGCTTCAACACCGAAGGCAGGGGGACAACTAATGAAAAACTGTTTTCT. Its translation: CASSFNTEGRGTTNEKLFS.

Only a few counts were recorded for this clonotype. The chain links TRBV24-1 to TRBJ1-5; D might be TRBD1 (6 bases). With 3 bases removed from V and 4 bases from J, the gap between germline ends came to 12 bases. The germline CDR1 and CDR2 sequences are KGHDR and SFDVKD. The CDR3 sequence is 15 residues long. CDR3 in DNA: TGTGCCACCAGTGATAGGACAGTAGCAAATCAGCCCCAGCATTTT. Amino acid sequence: CATSDRTVANQPQHF.

This clonotype was observed many times. The rearrangement links TRBV25-1 to TRBJ2-2; 7 bases map to TRBD1. J gave up 4 bases and V 7 bases, and 12 bases lay outside the gene matches. Germline V CDR1 and CDR2: MGHDK, SYGVNS. This CDR3 has 16 amino acids. The CDR3 loop reads CASKSLGGEGTGELFF. In DNA form, the CDR3 reads TGTGCCAGCAAATCCCTAGGGGGCGAGGGCACCGGGGAGCTGTTTTTT. The entire variable domain, with the rest obtained from reference TRBV25-1 and TRBJ2-2, is as follows: EADIYQTPRYLVIGTGKKITLECSQTMGHDKMYWYQQDPGMELHLIHYSYGVNSTEKGDLSSESTVSRIRTEHFPLTLESARPSHTSQYLCASKSLGGEGTGELFFGEGSRLTVL.

The chain couples TRBV9 to TRBJ2-7; the D is unclear. V gave up 0 bases and J gave up 2 bases, with 9 bases separating them. The CDR3 sequence is 14 residues long. From germline, CDR1 is SGDLS and CDR2 YYNGEE. The CDR3 sequence: CASSVAAGPYEQYF. The CDR3 bases are TGTGCCAGCAGCGTAGCAGCAGGCCCCTACGAGCAGTACTTC.

CDR3 DNA: TGTGCCAGCCAGACTCAGCCCTACGAGCAGTACTTC. Translated, it gives CASQTQPYEQYF. The gene calls are TRBV11-3 and TRBJ2-5, with unresolved D. The J call may be incorrect, as the DNA end agrees better with TRBJ2-7. This CDR3 comprises 12 residues. Germline assignment: CDR1 SGHNT and CDR2 YENEEA.

This clonotype appeared a single time. It may be a read error: a sequence one base away is much more abundant. The CDR3 is CASSNAWAAETQYF. The CDR3 DNA sequence: TGTGCCAGCAGCAACGCTTGGGCGGCAGAGACCCAGTACTTC. The chain combines TRBV7-2 with TRBJ2-5; D is ambiguous. The germline V gene encodes CDR1 SGHTA and CDR2 FQGNSA. The length of the CDR3 is 14 residues. Trimming removed 5 bases from V and 4 bases from J, with 14 bases in between. Complete variable domain (other parts from reference TRBV7-2 and TRBJ2-5): GAGVSQSPSNKVTEKGKDVELRCDPISGHTALYWYRQSLGQGLEFLIYFQGNSAPDKSGLPSDRFSAERTGGSVSTLTIQRTQQEDSAVYLCASSNAWAAETQYFGPGTRLLVL.

This clonotype occurred a few times. This chain links TRBV4-1 with TRBJ2-3; D gene ambiguous. The CDR3 has 14 amino acids. Looked up from germline, CDR1 is MGHRA and CDR2 is YSYEKL. Trimming took 2 bases from V and 8 from J, leaving 14 bases between them. CDR3 protein: CASSQRQFEGTQYF. CDR3 sequence (DNA): TGCGCCAGCAGCCAACGGCAGTTCGAAGGTACGCAGTATTTT.

This clonotype was seen at least ten times. The CDR3 DNA is TGTGCCTGGAGTTTCGGGGCGAACACTGAAGCTTTCTTT. Translating gives CAWSFGANTEAFF. V gene TRBV30 combines with J gene TRBJ1-1, with D perhaps matching TRBD1 (5 bases). V was pared by 2 bases and J by 1 base, with 8 bases between. Germline CDR1 GTSNPN, CDR2 SVGIG (reference sequence). This CDR3 has 13 amino acids.

This clonotype was counted at least ten times. The gene calls are TRBV14 and TRBJ2-7; TRBD2 aligns across 9 bases. V shed 4 bases, J shed 3 bases, and the junction held 7 bases outside the gene matches. CDR1 is SGHDN, CDR2 FVKESK, per germline. This CDR3 contains 15 residues. CDR3 sequence (DNA): TGTGCCAGCAGCCCCCCGGGTAGCGGGGGCTACGAGCAGTACTTC. This codes for CASSPPGSGGYEQYF.

The chain employs TRBV7-6 and TRBJ2-3; no firm D call. CDR1 and CDR2 from the germline V gene are SGHVS and FNYEAQ. The CDR3 runs 13 residues. The V and J ends lost 5 bases and 2 bases respectively, with 8 bases between them. CDR3 bases: TGTGCCAGCAGCCCTACTAACACAGATACGCAGTATTTT. Translating it yields CASSPTNTDTQYF.

About this clonotype itself: A read error may be the cause here, since a much bigger clone is one base away. V and J are TRBV2 and TRBJ2-1; D remains ambiguous. The V gene's germline CDR1 is SNHLY and CDR2 FYNNEI. The CDR3 spans 13 residues. The DNA for the CDR3 is TGTGCCGGCAGTGAAGCGCCGGACCATGCTTGGTTCTTC. As protein: CAGSEAPDHAWFF.

The V call is TRBV6-2 or TRBV6-3, the J call TRBJ1-2, with D perhaps matching TRBD1 (6 bases). The CDR3 covers 18 residues. V was trimmed by 6 bases and J by 0 bases, leaving 23 bases between them. Germline V gives CDR1 MNHEY, CDR2 SVGEGT. The DNA of the CDR3 is TGTGCCAGCAGGGAGGTGGGGGCCTATCACCCCACTAACTATGGCTACACCTTC. Translated, it gives CASREVGAYHPTNYGYTF.

At least ten counts were recorded for this clonotype. The DNA for the CDR3 is TGTGCCAGCAGCCAGACAGAATTACACGAGCAGTACTTC. This codes for CASSQTELHEQYF. The chain combines TRBV13 with TRBJ2-7, with D maybe TRBD1 (5 bases). CDR3 length equals 13 residues. Deletions cut 5 bases from V and 5 bases from J, with 13 bases between. In germline, CDR1 is PRHDT, CDR2 FYEKMQ (reference sequence).

At least ten counts were recorded for this clonotype. The genes are TRBV12-3 or TRBV12-4 and TRBJ2-1, with 8 nucleotides matching TRBD2. The CDR3 totals 15 residues. J was trimmed by 7 bases and V by 3 bases; bases with no gene match: 8. The chain's CDR3 is CASSFKAGVDNEQFF. The CDR3 DNA reads TGTGCCAGCAGTTTTAAAGCGGGAGTGGATAATGAGCAGTTCTTC.

This clonotype has at least ten counts. The V and J genes are TRBV29-1 and TRBJ2-5; 8 bases fit TRBD1. V was pared by 3 bases and J by 4 bases, with 13 bases of the junction left unmatched. Germline V gene lookup returns CDR1 SQVTM and CDR2 ANQGSEA. This CDR3 region has 16 residues. Here the CDR3 reads CSVDLLQDRASETQYF. The CDR3, as DNA: TGCAGCGTTGATCTTCTTCAGGACAGGGCATCAGAGACCCAGTACTTC.

As to this clonotype: Without the conserved terminal phenylalanine or tryptophan, this CDR3 likely stems from a read error. It is unclear where the CDR3 begins or ends on the DNA, so no DNA is shown, and the CDR3 is as TCRdb lists it. The chain couples TRBV28 to TRBJ1-2. Looked up from germline, CDR1 is MDHEN and CDR2 is SYDVKM. Including both end residues, the CDR3 is 15 amino acids long. This chain's CDR3 is CASSLTPVVSYGFTV.

Ten or more counts support this clonotype. V is TRBV12-3 or TRBV12-4 and J is TRBJ2-2, with 9 bases identical to TRBD1. The length of the CDR3 is 15 residues. The V and J ends lost 3 bases and 4 bases, in that order; junction bases with no gene match: 3. The CDR3: CASSLGTGLTGELFF. CDR3 coding DNA: TGTGCCAGCAGTTTGGGGACAGGGCTCACCGGGGAGCTGTTTTTT.

This clonotype came up many times. This sequence joins TRBV2 and TRBJ2-3, with D possibly being TRBD1 (5 bases). This CDR3 spans 12 amino acids. The germline V gene encodes CDR1 SNHLY and CDR2 FYNNEI. Trimming took off 4 bases at V and 4 bases at J, with 6 bases between the two ends. In nucleotides, the CDR3 is TGTGCCAGCAGTGGGGGCGCAGATACGCAGTATTTT. Translating gives CASSGGADTQYF.